The 8 T cell receptor beta chains reported below all come from one sample, sequenced in a study of cytomegalovirus exposure and HLA in healthy donors. The PCR ran on 60 Vbeta and 13 Jbeta primers. Sequenced by immunoSEQ multiplex PCR; TCRdb stores in-frame clones only, minus some. Among 150,000 to 200,000 clones, approximately 70% were seen once, and the ten largest hold 1.8%. Sequencing was performed on PBMCs. These receptors originate from a woman aged 25 to 45 in good health and CMV-seronegative.

The rearrangement links TRBV4-1 to TRBJ2-1, with a weak D call TRBD2 (5 bases). Germline V gives CDR1 MGHRA, CDR2 YSYEKL. The CDR3 spans 16 residues. V was trimmed by 0 bases and J by 5 bases, leaving 14 bases between them. The DNA for the CDR3 is TGCGCCAGCAGCCAAGACGGAGCGGAGCGCAACAATGAGCAGTTCTTC. Translation: CASSQDGAERNNEQFF.

The chain has TRBV7-3 and TRBJ2-2, with D possibly TRBD1 on 5 matching bases. CDR1 SGHTA and CDR2 FQGTGA come from the germline V gene. Trimming cost V 3 bases and J 9 bases, with 8 bases left between them. The CDR3 length is 12 residues. In DNA, the CDR3 is TGTGCCAGCAGCTTGACAGCCAGGGAGCTGTTTTTT. This gives the protein CASSLTARELFF.

V gene TRBV6-6 combines with J gene TRBJ2-5; 7 bases agree with TRBD1. The junction had 8 bases not matched to a gene; V was cut back by 2 bases and J by 5 bases. This CDR3 spans 15 amino acids. Germline CDR1 and CDR2: MNHNY and SVGAGI (reference sequence). CDR3 sequence (DNA): TGTGCCAGCAGTTACCTCGGCAGGGGGTTGGAGACCCAGTACTTC. This gives the protein CASSYLGRGLETQYF.

The chain employs TRBV19 and TRBJ2-3; D is unresolved. The V gene lost 0 bases and the J gene lost 2 bases, with 6 bases spanning the gap. Germline V lookup: CDR1 LNHDA, CDR2 SQIVND (reference sequence). This CDR3 is built from 14 residues. For the CDR3, the DNA is TGTGCCAGTAGTATAGATAGTCCCACAGATACGCAGTATTTT. It encodes CASSIDSPTDTQYF.

V is TRBV9 and J is TRBJ2-6; 13 bases are shared with TRBD2. V was clipped by 6 bases and J by 0 bases; unmatched bases: 6. This CDR3 contains 18 residues. The germline V gene has CDR1 SGDLS and CDR2 YYNGEE. The CDR3 DNA sequence: TGTGCCAGCAACCTCGGACTAGCGGGAGTCTCTGGGGCCAACGTCCTGACTTTC. Translating gives CASNLGLAGVSGANVLTF.

CDR3 DNA: TGTGCCAGCAGTAATTTTGCGGGGGGGCATGACGATGAGCAGTTCTTC. The encoded protein is CASSNFAGGHDDEQFF. The rearrangement uses TRBV27 and TRBJ2-1; the match to TRBD2 covers 9 bases. V was pared by 5 bases and J by 8 bases, with 13 bases of the junction left unmatched. The CDR3 sequence is 16 residues long. The V gene's germline CDR1 is MNHEY and CDR2 SMNVEV (reference sequence).

The chain combines TRBV5-4 with TRBJ2-5, with TRBD1 matching over 7 bases. The CDR3 has 14 residues. Germline-derived CDR1 and CDR2 are SGHNT and YYREEE (reference sequence). The V and J ends lost 0 bases and 4 bases, in that order; junction bases with no gene match: 3. CDR3 DNA sequence: TGTGCCAGCAGCTTGGGACAGGGTGGAGAGACCCAGTACTTC. Its protein is CASSLGQGGETQYF.

The chain recombines TRBV9 with TRBJ1-1; no reliable D call. The V and J ends lost 3 bases and 1 base respectively, with 13 bases between them. Germline CDR1 and CDR2: SGDLS and YYNGEE. The CDR3 length is 15 residues. The chain's CDR3 is CASSAQLVRNTEAFF. Written as DNA, the CDR3 is TGTGCCAGCAGCGCCCAGCTAGTGAGGAACACTGAAGCTTTCTTT. Variable domain in full (rest from reference TRBV9 and TRBJ1-1): DSGVTQTPKHLITATGQRVTLRCSPRSGDLSVYWYQQSLDQGLQFLIQYYNGEERAKGNILERFSAQQFPDLHSELNLSSLELGDSALYFCASSAQLVRNTEAFFGQGTRLTVV.